The 21 T cell receptor beta chains listed next were all sequenced from one sample in a study of blood T cells in healthy people across ages. Primers used in a second PCR of roughly 6 to 11 cycles were a sample-barcoded 5' primer and a J-beta primer mix. TCRdb re-analysed the 5' RACE reads in MiXCR, keeping a single row per CDR3 protein. The sample records more than 900,000 distinct CDR3 sequences, 25% to 30% being singletons. Separately, the same data were catalogued under a study of T cells of mothers and their children.

The sequencing sample was made of blood. The receptor source for this set is a woman between 40 and 55 years old in good health.

This clonotype was recorded many times. The chain is built from TRBV3-1 and TRBJ2-7, with D possibly matching TRBD1 (5 bases). Trimming pared 1 base from V and 0 bases from J, leaving 10 bases between. This CDR3 is 15 amino acids long. Germline values: CDR1 LGHDT, CDR2 YNNKEL (reference sequence). This CDR3 is CASSQVRAASYEQYF. The DNA of the CDR3 is TGTGCCAGCAGCCAAGTCAGGGCAGCCTCCTACGAGCAGTACTTC.

This clonotype occurred many times. The chain employs TRBV6-2 or TRBV6-3 and TRBJ2-1, with a tentative D call TRBD2 (6 bases). V was shortened by 5 bases and J by 7 bases, with 24 bases between the two germline ends. The CDR3 sequence is 17 residues long. Germline CDR1 MNHEY, CDR2 SVGEGT. The CDR3 region is CASSPVDGRRAGNEQFF. Written as DNA, the CDR3 is TGTGCCAGCAGTCCGGTAGATGGGCGGCGCGCGGGGAATGAGCAGTTCTTC.

This clonotype has ten or more counts. The V call is TRBV20-1, the J call TRBJ1-5; D unresolved. Germline CDR1 DFQATT, CDR2 SNEGSKA (reference sequence). The CDR3 covers 13 residues. Trimming removed 2 bases at V and 6 bases at J, with 11 bases between. The CDR3 coding sequence is TGCAGTGCTAGATCGGGGTCCCCTCAGCCCCAGCATTTT. Protein sequence: CSARSGSPQPQHF.

V is TRBV20-1 and J is TRBJ1-5, with D possibly being TRBD1 (6 bases). The CDR3 extends over 15 amino acids. The V gene's germline CDR1 is DFQATT and CDR2 SNEGSKA (reference sequence). The germline V and J ends were trimmed by 2 bases and 7 bases, with 18 bases remaining between them. The CDR3 DNA follows: TGCAGTGCTAGAAGGACACAGGGACCCGGGCAGCCCCAGCATTTT. Protein product: CSARRTQGPGQPQHF.

There are many counts of this clonotype. This sequence joins TRBV27 and TRBJ2-7; maybe TRBD2 (6 bases). V was clipped by 7 bases and J by 5 bases, with 12 bases between them. CDR1 MNHEY and CDR2 SMNVEV come from the germline V gene (reference sequence). The CDR3 has 12 amino acids. Here the CDR3 reads CASIGGGNEQYF. The CDR3, as DNA: TGTGCCAGCATCGGAGGAGGGAACGAGCAGTACTTC.

The V gene is TRBV29-1, the J gene TRBJ1-4; a possible D gene is TRBD1 (6 bases). The CDR3 sequence is 13 residues long. V was trimmed by 3 bases and J by 6 bases, leaving 11 bases between them. Germline V CDR1 and CDR2: SQVTM, ANQGSEA. The CDR3 spells CSVDQGSDEKLFF. The CDR3 nucleotides read TGCAGCGTTGATCAGGGGTCGGATGAAAAACTGTTTTTT.

This chain links TRBV11-2 with TRBJ2-7; TRBD2 aligns across 9 bases. V dropped 7 bases and J dropped 3; count of bases not matched to a gene: 10. Germline V gene sequence: CDR1 SGHAT, CDR2 FQNNGV. The CDR3 spans 15 residues. CDR3 nucleotides: TGTGCCAGCAACTTCGGGCGGGGGGGCGTCTACGAGCAGTACTTC. This sequence encodes CASNFGRGGVYEQYF.

The chain recombines TRBV28 with TRBJ2-7; D is tentatively TRBD1 or TRBD2 (5 bases each). With 6 bases removed from V and 3 bases from J, the gap between germline ends came to 15 bases. The CDR3 length is 14 residues. Germline V lookup: CDR1 MDHEN, CDR2 SYDVKM. The CDR3 region is CASSQPMGRYEQYF. Written as DNA, the CDR3 is TGTGCCAGCAGCCAACCGATGGGACGCTACGAGCAGTACTTC.

This sequence joins TRBV30 and TRBJ2-7; D remains ambiguous. V was shortened by 0 bases and J by 2 bases, with 14 bases between the two germline ends. This CDR3 is 15 amino acids long. Germline CDR1 GTSNPN, CDR2 SVGIG (reference sequence). The chain's CDR3 is CAWSVGHLGAYEQYF. In nucleotides, the CDR3 is TGTGCCTGGAGTGTAGGGCACCTTGGGGCCTACGAGCAGTACTTC.

A remark on this clonotype: Just one base apart from a much larger clone, this may be a read error. The V gene is TRBV20-1, the J gene TRBJ1-2, with a possible D match to TRBD1 (5 bases). Germline V gene lookup returns CDR1 DFQATT and CDR2 SNEGSKA (reference sequence). The CDR3 runs to 12 residues. CDR3 nucleotide sequence: TGCGGTGTCCCCCTGGGGGAGCGGGGCTACACCTTC. This translates into CGVPLGERGYTF.

The V and J genes are TRBV29-1 and TRBJ1-1; 8 bases match TRBD1. V lost 8 bases to trimming and J lost 1 base; unmatched junction nucleotides: 6. Germline V gives CDR1 SQVTM, CDR2 ANQGSEA. The CDR3 contains 13 residues. CDR3 region: CSPTGEENTEAFF. The CDR3 bases are TGCAGCCCGACAGGGGAGGAGAACACTGAAGCTTTCTTT.

This clonotype was detected only a few times. The V and J genes are TRBV28 and TRBJ2-3; TRBD1 is a possible D gene (7 bases). This CDR3 has 15 amino acids. Germline V gene sequence: CDR1 MDHEN, CDR2 SYDVKM. Deletions cut 5 bases from V and 3 bases from J, with 15 bases between. CDR3 amino acids: CASSRWRGLTDTQYF. In DNA, the CDR3 is TGTGCCAGCAGTCGGTGGAGGGGGCTGACAGATACGCAGTATTTT.

In regard to this clonotype: At one end the junction does not follow the germline gene, possibly because of a read error. This chain joins TRBV9 and TRBJ1-1; 11 bases are a match to TRBD1. Germline CDR1 reads SGDLS; CDR2 reads YYNGEE. This CDR3 comprises 17 residues. This chain's CDR3 is CANSSHWTGGSGTEAFF. The CDR3 DNA is TGTGCCAACAGCTCTCATTGGACAGGGGGCAGCGGCACTGAAGCTTTCTTT.

This clonotype was detected ten times or more. The rearrangement joins TRBV18 to TRBJ2-7; 7 nucleotides match TRBD1. The CDR3 length is 14 residues. With 2 bases clipped from V and 9 bases from J, the junction kept 10 bases outside the gene matches. Germline V CDR1 and CDR2: KGHSH, LQKENI. The CDR3, as DNA: TGTGCCAGCTCACCAGTACAGGGGATCAGTGGGCAGTACTTC. This encodes CASSPVQGISGQYF.

This clonotype was seen a handful of times. In DNA, the CDR3 is TGCAGCGTTGGGCAGGGGCGTGGGAACACTGAAGCTTTCTTT. This translates into CSVGQGRGNTEAFF. V gene TRBV29-1 combines with J gene TRBJ1-1; a weak D match, TRBD1 (6 bases). CDR1 SQVTM and CDR2 ANQGSEA come from the germline V gene. This CDR3 spans 14 amino acids. V lost 4 bases and J 1 base, leaving 13 bases between the germline ends.

Ten or more counts support this clonotype. The rearrangement links TRBV29-1 to TRBJ2-7; unclear D gene. Germline CDR1 SQVTM, CDR2 ANQGSEA. The CDR3 is 13 residues long. V was cut by 3 bases and J by 0 bases, with 9 bases left in between. The CDR3 DNA reads as TGCAGCGTTGAGGCCCCGAGCTCCTACGAGCAGTACTTC. Its translation is CSVEAPSSYEQYF.

This clonotype was found many times. The chain has TRBV12-3 or TRBV12-4 and TRBJ1-1; D uncertain. CDR3 length: 16 amino acids. V was shortened by 6 bases and J by 5 bases, with 22 bases between the two germline ends. CDR3 nucleotide sequence: TGTGCCAGCAGCCCGGGGTCGAGGTATGAGGGTACTGAAGCTTTCTTT. Translating it yields CASSPGSRYEGTEAFF.

Comments on this clonotype: The junction differs from germline at one of its ends, possibly a read error. The chain combines TRBV6-4 with TRBJ1-5, with TRBD1 matching 7 bases. The CDR3 has 15 residues. Germline lookup yields CDR1 MRHNA and CDR2 SNTAGT. In nucleotides, the CDR3 is TGTGCCAACAGTGAGGCAGGGGGAGTTAATCAGCCCCAGCATTTT. It encodes CANSEAGGVNQPQHF.

V usage is TRBV3-1 and J usage is TRBJ1-6, with 7 bases lining up with TRBD1. The CDR3 has 15 residues. J gave up 7 bases and V 4 bases, and 7 bases lay outside the gene matches. The germline V gene has CDR1 LGHDT and CDR2 YNNKEL (reference sequence). In nucleotides, the CDR3 is TGTGCCAGCAGCCCCAGGACAGGCATCAATTCACCCCTCCACTTT. Protein: CASSPRTGINSPLHF.

A note on this clonotype: This may arise from a read error, as a much more abundant clone is one base away. The chain uses TRBV7-2 and TRBJ2-7; D perhaps matches TRBD1 (6 bases). V was pared by 3 bases and J by 3 bases, with 15 bases between. CDR1 is SGHTA and CDR2 is FQGNSA in the germline V gene. There are 15 residues in the CDR3. DNA for the CDR3: TGTGCCAGCAGCTTGACAGGATTGAGCTTCTACGAGCAGTACTTC. Translated, it gives CASSLTGLSFYEQYF.

A few counts support this clonotype. Given a much more abundant clone one base away, this may be a read error. The gene calls are TRBV4-1 and TRBJ2-5, with D tentatively TRBD2 (5 bases). Trimming stripped 0 bases from V and 11 bases from J, with 13 bases between. Germline V gene sequence: CDR1 MGHRA, CDR2 YSYEKL. This CDR3 is built from 13 residues. The CDR3 region is CASSQDHCWEQYF. As DNA, the CDR3 is TGCGCCAGCAGCCAAGACCACTGTTGGGAGCAGTACTTC.